This T cell receptor beta chain is drawn from a study of cytomegalovirus exposure and HLA in healthy donors. Overall study findings and caveats: The HLA-A and HLA-B alleles of most subjects were reportedly predicted accurately from TCR beta sequences. Later analysis showed TCR association rates varying by HLA locus, highest for DRB1 and lowest for HLA-C.

Concerning this clone itself: What it binds is unknown.

PCR used 60 Vbeta primers and 13 Jbeta primers. Clones were read by immunoSEQ multiplex PCR, and TCRdb kept only the in-frame ones, dropping some. The sample records some 160,000 clones, approximately 88% being singletons. CDR1 and CDR2 (germline): LGHNA, YNFKEQ. The CDR3 has 16 residues. The germline V and J ends were trimmed by 0 bases and 2 bases, with 13 bases remaining between them. V and J are TRBV4-2 and TRBJ1-2; D perhaps matches TRBD1 (6 bases). This receptor was obtained from a woman aged 18-35 years in good health and CMV-seronegative. Source material: PBMCs. CDR3 sequence: CASSQEETGRNYGYTF. CDR3 DNA sequence: TGTGCCAGCAGCCAAGAGGAAACAGGGAGAAACTATGGCTACACCTTC.